This T cell receptor (beta chain) derives from a study of human T cells and chemical hapten exposure. Across the whole study: Among samples, TCR yields varied mainly because of small differences in pooled library volume.

CDR3 length: 14 residues. Trimming took 4 bases from V and 6 from J; bases not matched to a gene: 3. Germline V lookup: CDR1 SGHTA, CDR2 FQGTGA. Library construction involved attaching unique molecular identifiers to individual cDNA molecules, which allowed quantitative, reproducible TCR counting. TCRdb called the RACE reads again in MiXCR, with one record for every CDR3 protein. The sample shows 44,000 or so distinct CDR3 sequences, roughly 3.5% of them seen only once. This clonotype appeared many times. Noted time point: healthy volunteer bleed at 6 weeks. The total RNA was obtained from whole blood that was not fractionated.

This TCR was sampled from a human donor in good health. Some clones in this sample may be carry-over from other donors' samples. The rearrangement joins TRBV7-3 to TRBJ2-2, with TRBD1 identical over 9 bases. Sequencing was done on a sample of whole blood. CDR3 sequence (DNA): TGTGCCAGCAGCTCGGGACAGGGTCCCGGGGAGCTGTTTTTT. Amino acid sequence: CASSSGQGPGELFF.